This TCR beta chain was sequenced for a study of shared clonotypes between healthy human individuals (dated by TCRdb to the early 2020s). A note on the overall study: The cohort comprised a couple of women and three men aged 18 to 49 years. For each donor, CD4 naive and CD4 memory were each given three plates, CD8 naive was given two plates, and CD8 memory was given one plate. To estimate repertoire size and how much clonotype sharing occurs between individuals, the study deeply sequenced the blood TCR repertoires of a handful of healthy adults. Libraries were prepared and TCR repertoires were sequenced by different laboratories using diverse techniques, in order to increase sequencing depth and limit assay-specific biases. Per donor, leukapheresis produced somewhere between about 0.94 and 9 billion PBMCs. Here is what the overall study found, with its caveats: Sampling was limited to blood, and TCR repertoires in tissue likely differ from TCR repertoires in blood. Because the study included only a small number of donors, the genetic and exposure-history diversity represented was limited. Pairwise subsampling indicated that sequencing depth was expected to affect the degree of clonotype sharing among donors. Approximately 4.8% of naive CD4, 3.5% of naive CD8, roughly 2.4% of memory CD4, and around 0.42% of memory CD8 clonotypes were shared across several donors. Incomplete sequencing was indicated by rarefaction of sorted-subset datasets, despite the large sequencing depth. Naive subsets generally had larger estimated clonotype richness than memory subsets did. Clonotypes shared by all four sorted-subset donors showed higher generation probabilities than non-shared clonotypes.

A note on this clone: Its antigen remains undetermined. Base qualities are not provided; no much larger clone lies one nucleotide away.

The CDR3 runs 15 residues from the cysteine to the phenylalanine. Kept here is only the CDR3 DNA, which spans 45 bases and is read in frame from base 1. The junction carries 12 bases between V and J, which are trimmed by 6 bases and 0 bases respectively. CDR1 and CDR2, looked up from the germline V gene (reference sequence), are MNHEY and SMNVEV. Using the deep immunoSEQ assay, multiplex PCR amplified TCR CDR3 regions from genomic DNA. For each cell subset, the extracted genomic DNA was distributed evenly across all wells of several immunoSEQ 96-well plates, and each plate served as one replicate. Each replicate PCR for sorted subsets received approximately 220 ng genomic DNA, equal to roughly 30,000 T cell genomes. Purified libraries were quantified with a Qubit 3.0 fluorometer, sized on a Bioanalyzer 2100, and re-quantified with the KAPA Library Quantification kit. Every immunoSEQ 96-well plate was sequenced on a separate single-read 150-cycle Illumina NextSeq 550 flow cell. The study's processing was this. Because the immunoSEQ output held only junctional sequences and lacked quality scores, the filtering could not match the filtering applied to full-length reads. To assign V/J genes and CDR3, sequences were annotated against IMGT germline references using PyIR, a Python wrapper for IgBLAST v1.9. Reads were removed for weak V/J assignments (E-value above 1e-6), missing CDR3, stop codons, out-of-frame junctions, or ambiguous translated residues. V3J clonotypes were defined as sequences sharing an identical inferred V gene, J gene, and CDR3 amino acid sequence. Percentage overlap between repertoires was calculated by dividing the number of shared unique clonotypes by the size of the smaller repertoire. Three approaches were used to assess repertoire richness: RTK rarefaction, the Chao1 estimator, and Recon v2.1 estimates of unobserved clonotypes. Generation probabilities were computed with OLGA for all TCRbeta clonotypes obtained by the gDNA method from several donors. Held by TCRdb, this immuneACCESS table contains in-frame sequences only and omits some clones. Under half of the omission traces to an unresolved V gene where checked; the cause of the rest is unknown. V and J calls and clone size are those listed in that table; D and trimming were worked out from the DNA. This sample holds about 110,000 clones; over 65% were observed only once. The ten largest clonotypes hold approximately 25% of the sample.

Healthy HIV-negative adults with no recently reported acute infections or vaccinations were included as donors. All donors were Caucasian adults living in Nashville, Tennessee, USA. The CD8 memory samples were a combination of magnetically selected CD45RO+ cells and CCR7-negative CD45RA+ effector memory (TemRA) cells. Blood was collected by leukapheresis, and PBMCs were isolated by Ficoll-Histopaque density gradient centrifugation and then cryopreserved in liquid nitrogen vapor phase. Analytical flow cytometry was used to check the purity and quantity of every magnetically sorted T cell population. From each sorted fraction, genomic DNA was isolated and quantified by UV absorbance on a Nanodrop 2000c.

In this chain, TRBV27 is recombined with TRBJ2-1; the D region possibly corresponds to TRBD1 (6 bases align). Sequencing was carried out using memory CD8+ T cells sorted from blood. Read against the paper, the sample's cell subset or site label means: CD45RO+ cells pooled with CCR7-negative TemRA cells. This receptor was obtained from a woman in her thirties in good health. CDR3 reads: CASSHQGSSYNEQFF. The nucleotides are TGTGCCAGCAGCCACCAGGGGAGCTCCTACAATGAGCAGTTCTTC.